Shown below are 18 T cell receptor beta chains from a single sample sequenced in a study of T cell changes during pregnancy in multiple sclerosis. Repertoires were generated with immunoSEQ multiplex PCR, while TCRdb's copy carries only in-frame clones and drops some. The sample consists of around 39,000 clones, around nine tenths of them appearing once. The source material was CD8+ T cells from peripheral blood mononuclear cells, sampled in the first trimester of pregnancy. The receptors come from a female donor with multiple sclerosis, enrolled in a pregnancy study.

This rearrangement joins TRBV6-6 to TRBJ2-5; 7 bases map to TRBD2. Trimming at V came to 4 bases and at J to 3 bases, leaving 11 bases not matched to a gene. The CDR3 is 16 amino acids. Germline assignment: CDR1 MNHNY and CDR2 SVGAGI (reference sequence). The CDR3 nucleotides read TGTGCCAGCAGTTCTCCGCCCCGGGACTACAAAGAGACCCAGTACTTC. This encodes CASSSPPRDYKETQYF.

CDR3 coding DNA: TGCAGCGTACAGGGAAACTATGGCTACACCTTC. Translating gives CSVQGNYGYTF. V usage is TRBV29-1 and J usage is TRBJ1-2; D possibly corresponds to TRBD1 (6 bases). V lost 6 bases to trimming and J lost 2 bases, with 7 bases between them. From germline, CDR1 is SQVTM and CDR2 ANQGSEA. This CDR3 has 11 residues.

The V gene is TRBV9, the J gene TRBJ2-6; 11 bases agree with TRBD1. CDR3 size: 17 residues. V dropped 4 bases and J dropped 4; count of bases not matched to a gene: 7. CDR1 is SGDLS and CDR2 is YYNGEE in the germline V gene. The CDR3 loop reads CASSHGQGATGANVLTF. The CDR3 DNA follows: TGTGCCAGCAGCCACGGACAGGGGGCGACGGGGGCCAACGTCCTGACTTTC.

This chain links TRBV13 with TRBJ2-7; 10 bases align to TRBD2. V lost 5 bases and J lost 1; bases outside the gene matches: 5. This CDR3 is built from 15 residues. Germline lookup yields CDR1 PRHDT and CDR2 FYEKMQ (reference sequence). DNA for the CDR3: TGTGCCAGCAGCCTAAGGACTAGCGGTTCCTACGAGCAGTACTTC. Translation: CASSLRTSGSYEQYF.

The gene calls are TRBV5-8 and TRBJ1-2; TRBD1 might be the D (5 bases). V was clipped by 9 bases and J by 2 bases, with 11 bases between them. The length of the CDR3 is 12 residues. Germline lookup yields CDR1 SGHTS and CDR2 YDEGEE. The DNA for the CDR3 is TGTGCCACCCCTGGGGGGAACTATGGCTACACCTTC. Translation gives CATPGGNYGYTF.

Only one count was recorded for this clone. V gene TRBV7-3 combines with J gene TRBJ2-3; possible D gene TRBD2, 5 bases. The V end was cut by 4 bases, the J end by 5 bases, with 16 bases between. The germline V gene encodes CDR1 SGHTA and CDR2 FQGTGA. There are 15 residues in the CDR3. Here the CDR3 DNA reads TGTGCCAGCAGCTCCTTCACGGCGGGCGGAGATACGCAGTATTTT. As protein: CASSSFTAGGDTQYF.

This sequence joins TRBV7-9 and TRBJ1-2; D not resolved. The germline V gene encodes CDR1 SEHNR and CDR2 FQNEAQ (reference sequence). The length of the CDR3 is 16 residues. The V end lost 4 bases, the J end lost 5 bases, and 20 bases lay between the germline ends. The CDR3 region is CASSSSVSQAVYGYTF. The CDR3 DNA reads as TGTGCCAGCAGCTCCTCGGTGAGCCAGGCTGTGTATGGCTACACCTTC.

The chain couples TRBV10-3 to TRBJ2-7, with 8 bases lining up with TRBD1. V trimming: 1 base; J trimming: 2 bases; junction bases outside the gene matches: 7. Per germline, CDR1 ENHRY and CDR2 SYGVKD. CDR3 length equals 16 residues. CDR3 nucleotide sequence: TGTGCCATCAGTGAGTTAAAGACAGGGGTCGCCTACGAGCAGTACTTC. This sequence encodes CAISELKTGVAYEQYF.

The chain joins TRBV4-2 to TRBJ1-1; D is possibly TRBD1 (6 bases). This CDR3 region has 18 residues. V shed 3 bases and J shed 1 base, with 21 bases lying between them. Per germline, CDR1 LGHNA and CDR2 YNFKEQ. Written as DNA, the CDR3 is TGTGCCAGCAGCCAGGAGATTTGGGGTGGGGGGGCGAACACTGAAGCTTTCTTT. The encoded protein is CASSQEIWGGGANTEAFF.

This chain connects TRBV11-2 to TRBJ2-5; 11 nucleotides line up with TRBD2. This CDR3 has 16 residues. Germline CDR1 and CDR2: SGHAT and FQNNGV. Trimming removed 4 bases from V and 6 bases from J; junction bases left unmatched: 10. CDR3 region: CASSSTSGGALKTQYF. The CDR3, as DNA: TGTGCCAGCAGCTCCACTAGCGGGGGTGCTCTGAAGACCCAGTACTTC.

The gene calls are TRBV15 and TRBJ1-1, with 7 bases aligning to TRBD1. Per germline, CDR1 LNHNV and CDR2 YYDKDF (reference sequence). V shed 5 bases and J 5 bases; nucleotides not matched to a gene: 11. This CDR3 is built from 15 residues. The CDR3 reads CATSGGDSKGTEAFF. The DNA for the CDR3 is TGTGCCACCAGCGGAGGGGACAGTAAGGGTACTGAAGCTTTCTTT.

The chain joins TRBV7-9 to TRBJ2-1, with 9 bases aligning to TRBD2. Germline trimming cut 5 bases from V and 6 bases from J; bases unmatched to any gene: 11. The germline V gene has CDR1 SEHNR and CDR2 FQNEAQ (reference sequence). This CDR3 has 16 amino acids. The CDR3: CASSARLAVVFNEQFF. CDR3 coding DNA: TGTGCCAGCAGCGCCAGACTAGCGGTGGTTTTCAATGAGCAGTTCTTC.

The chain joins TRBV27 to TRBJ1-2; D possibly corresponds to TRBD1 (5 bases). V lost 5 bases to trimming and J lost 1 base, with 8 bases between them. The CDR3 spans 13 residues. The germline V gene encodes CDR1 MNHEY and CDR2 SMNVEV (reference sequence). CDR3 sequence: CASSLGLNYGYTF. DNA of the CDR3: TGTGCCAGCAGTCTGGGACTTAACTATGGCTACACCTTC.

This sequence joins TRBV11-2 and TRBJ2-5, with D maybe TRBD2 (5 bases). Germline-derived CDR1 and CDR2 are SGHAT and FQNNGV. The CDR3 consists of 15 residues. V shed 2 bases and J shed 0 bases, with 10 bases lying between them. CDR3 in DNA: TGTGCCAGCAGCTTACCCGGCGGGTACCAAGAGACCCAGTACTTC. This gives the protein CASSLPGGYQETQYF.

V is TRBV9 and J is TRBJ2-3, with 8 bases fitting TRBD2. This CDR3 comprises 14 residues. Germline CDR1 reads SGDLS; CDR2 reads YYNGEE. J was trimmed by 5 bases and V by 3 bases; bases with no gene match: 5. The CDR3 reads CASSGTSLLDTQYF. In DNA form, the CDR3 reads TGTGCCAGCAGCGGGACTAGCCTACTAGATACGCAGTATTTT.

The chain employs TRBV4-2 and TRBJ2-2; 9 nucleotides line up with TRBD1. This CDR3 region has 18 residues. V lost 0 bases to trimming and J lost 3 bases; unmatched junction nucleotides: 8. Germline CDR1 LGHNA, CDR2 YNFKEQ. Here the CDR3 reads CASSQDGDRASDTGELFF. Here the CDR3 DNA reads TGTGCCAGCAGCCAAGATGGGGACAGGGCTTCGGACACCGGGGAGCTGTTTTTT.

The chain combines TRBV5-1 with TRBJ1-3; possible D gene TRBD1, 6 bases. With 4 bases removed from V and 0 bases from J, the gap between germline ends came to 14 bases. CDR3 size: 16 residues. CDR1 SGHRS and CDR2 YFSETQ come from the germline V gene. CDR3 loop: CASSPETGLSGNTIYF. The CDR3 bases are TGCGCCAGCAGCCCGGAAACAGGGCTCTCTGGAAACACCATATATTTT.

Written as DNA, the CDR3 is TGTGCCAGCAGCTTAGAGGGACAGGCCTACGAGCAGTACTTC. Residues: CASSLEGQAYEQYF. The chain employs TRBV13 and TRBJ2-7, with 8 bases matching TRBD1. J was trimmed by 2 bases and V by 1 base; bases with no gene match: 1. CDR1 is PRHDT and CDR2 is FYEKMQ in the germline V gene (reference sequence). This CDR3 comprises 14 residues.